One and the same sample provided the 10 T cell receptor beta chains below, sequenced in a study of cytomegalovirus exposure and HLA in healthy donors. This PCR relied on a set of 60 Vbeta primers and 13 Jbeta primers. TCRdb's table, derived via immunoSEQ multiplex PCR, lists solely in-frame clones and lacks some. The table has more than 95,000 clones, 10% to 15% seen once. Sample: PBMCs. These receptors came from a man aged 40-49 years in good health and CMV-seropositive.

This CDR3 is CASTILNLDRDYGYTF. The CDR3 nucleotides are TGTGCCAGTACAATCCTCAACCTCGACAGGGACTATGGCTACACCTTC. The genes are TRBV19 and TRBJ1-2, with 7 bases matching TRBD1. This CDR3 has 16 residues. Germline V lookup: CDR1 LNHDA, CDR2 SQIVND (reference sequence). V gave up 7 bases and J gave up 3 bases; unmatched junction bases: 14.

The rearrangement joins TRBV5-1 to TRBJ2-7; 8 bases line up with TRBD2. CDR1 is SGHRS, CDR2 YFSETQ, per germline. The CDR3 is 15 amino acids. The V and J ends lost 1 base and 4 bases, in that order; junction bases with no gene match: 7. CDR3: CASSLNHGGGYEQYF. CDR3 nucleotides: TGCGCCAGCAGCTTGAATCACGGGGGGGGTTACGAGCAGTACTTC.

The chain recombines TRBV6-6 with TRBJ1-5, with 7 bases lining up with TRBD1. V shed 4 bases and J 6 bases; nucleotides not matched to a gene: 9. This CDR3 region has 15 residues. From germline, CDR1 is MNHNY and CDR2 SVGAGI (reference sequence). The CDR3 nucleotides are TGTGCCAGCAGTTTTAGACAGGGTAGGAGTCAGCCCCAGCATTTT. Its translation: CASSFRQGRSQPQHF.

The rearrangement uses TRBV28 and TRBJ2-7, with TRBD2 matching over 10 bases. CDR3 size: 15 residues. V shed 4 bases, J shed 4 bases, and the junction held 7 bases outside the gene matches. Germline CDR1 and CDR2: MDHEN and SYDVKM. The CDR3: CASSSVATSGYEQYF. The DNA of the CDR3 is TGTGCCAGCAGTTCCGTCGCGACTAGCGGGTACGAGCAGTACTTC.

This chain uses TRBV28 with TRBJ1-4; tentatively, D is TRBD1 (5 bases). V lost 8 bases to trimming and J lost 4 bases, with 11 bases between them. The V gene's germline CDR1 is MDHEN and CDR2 SYDVKM. This CDR3 comprises 13 residues. This CDR3 reads CASLQGLNEKLFF. The CDR3 bases are TGTGCCAGCCTCCAGGGACTTAATGAAAAACTGTTTTTT.

This clone has just a few counts. CDR3 coding DNA: TGTGCCACCAAACCCACGGGGAGGGATGGCTACACCTTC. This encodes CATKPTGRDGYTF. V and J are TRBV19 and TRBJ1-2; D gene uncertain. CDR1 and CDR2 from the germline V gene are LNHDA and SQIVND (reference sequence). The CDR3 covers 13 residues. V was pared by 10 bases and J by 6 bases, with 18 bases between.

V usage is TRBV19 and J usage is TRBJ1-2; 7 bases agree with TRBD1. Germline lookup yields CDR1 LNHDA and CDR2 SQIVND (reference sequence). With V trimmed by 9 bases and J by 2 bases, 3 bases remained unmatched. The CDR3 length is 12 residues. The CDR3 here is CASSGQNYGYTF. DNA for the CDR3: TGTGCCAGCTCGGGACAGAACTATGGCTACACCTTC.

The V and J genes are TRBV7-8 and TRBJ1-2; 9 bases line up with TRBD1. This CDR3 region has 15 residues. V lost 2 bases and J lost 4; bases outside the gene matches: 5. Germline CDR1 and CDR2: SGHVS and FQNEAQ. The CDR3 DNA reads TGTGCCAGCAGCTTACTCGGACAGGGGATCTATGGCTACACCTTC. The encoded protein is CASSLLGQGIYGYTF.

This clone was seen only a few times. The rearrangement joins TRBV30 to TRBJ1-5, with D unresolved. V was pared by 5 bases and J by 1 base, with 15 bases between. Germline CDR1 is GTSNPN and CDR2 is SVGIG (reference sequence). This CDR3 is 15 amino acids long. The CDR3 sequence: CAWGSSPESNQPQHF. CDR3 nucleotide sequence: TGTGCCTGGGGTTCGTCGCCGGAGAGCAATCAGCCCCAGCATTTT.

The CDR3 reads CASSLVLGAGNQPQHF. CDR3 coding DNA: TGTGCCAGCAGCTTAGTGTTGGGGGCCGGCAATCAGCCCCAGCATTTT. The rearrangement links TRBV7-2 to TRBJ1-5, with D possibly TRBD1 on 6 matching bases. The CDR3 runs to 16 residues. The V gene lost 1 base and the J gene lost 2 bases, with 12 bases spanning the gap. The germline gives CDR1 SGHTA, CDR2 FQGNSA.